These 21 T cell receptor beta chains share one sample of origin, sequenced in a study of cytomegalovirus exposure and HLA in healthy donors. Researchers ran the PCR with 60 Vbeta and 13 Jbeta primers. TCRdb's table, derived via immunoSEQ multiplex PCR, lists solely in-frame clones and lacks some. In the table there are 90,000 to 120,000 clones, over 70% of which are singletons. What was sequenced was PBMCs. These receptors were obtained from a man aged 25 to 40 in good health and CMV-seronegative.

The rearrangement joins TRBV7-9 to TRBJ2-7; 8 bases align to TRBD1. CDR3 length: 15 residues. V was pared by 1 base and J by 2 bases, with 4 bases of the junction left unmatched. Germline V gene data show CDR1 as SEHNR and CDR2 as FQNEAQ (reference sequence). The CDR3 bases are TGTGCCAGCAGCTTAGAGGGACAGGCGACCTACGAGCAGTACTTC. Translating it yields CASSLEGQATYEQYF.

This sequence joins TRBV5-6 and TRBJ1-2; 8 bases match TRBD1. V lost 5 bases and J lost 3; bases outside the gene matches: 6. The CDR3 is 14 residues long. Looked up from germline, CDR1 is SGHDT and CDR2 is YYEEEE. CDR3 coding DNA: TGTGCCAGCAGAAAAACAGGGGGTGACTATGGCTACACCTTC. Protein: CASRKTGGDYGYTF.

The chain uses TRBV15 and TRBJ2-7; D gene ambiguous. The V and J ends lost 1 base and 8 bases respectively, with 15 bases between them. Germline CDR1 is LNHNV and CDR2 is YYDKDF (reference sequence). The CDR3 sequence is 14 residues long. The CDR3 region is CATSRAQDVGKQYF. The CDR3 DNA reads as TGTGCCACCAGCAGAGCCCAAGATGTTGGCAAGCAGTACTTC.

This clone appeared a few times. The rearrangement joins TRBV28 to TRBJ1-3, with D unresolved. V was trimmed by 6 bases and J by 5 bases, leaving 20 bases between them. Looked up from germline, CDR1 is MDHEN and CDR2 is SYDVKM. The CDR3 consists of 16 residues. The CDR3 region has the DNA TGTGCCAGCAGCTTAGGGTCGGCTAGGCACAGAAACACCATATATTTT. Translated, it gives CASSLGSARHRNTIYF.

The CDR3 DNA is TGTGCCAGCAGCCCCAGGACTAGCGAGGGCACAGATACGCAGTATTTT. This gives the protein CASSPRTSEGTDTQYF. The J gene is TRBJ2-3, the V gene TRBV7-8, with TRBD2 identical over 9 bases. Germline V gene data show CDR1 as SGHVS and CDR2 as FQNEAQ. V was clipped by 5 bases and J by 1 base; unmatched bases: 7. CDR3 size: 16 residues.

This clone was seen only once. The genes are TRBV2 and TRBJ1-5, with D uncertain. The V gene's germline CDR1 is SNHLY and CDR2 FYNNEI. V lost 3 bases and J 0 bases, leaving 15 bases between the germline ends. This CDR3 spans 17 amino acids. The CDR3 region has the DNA TGTGCCAGCAGTGATATCGCGCGAGACTATAGCAATCAGCCCCAGCATTTT. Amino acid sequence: CASSDIARDYSNQPQHF.

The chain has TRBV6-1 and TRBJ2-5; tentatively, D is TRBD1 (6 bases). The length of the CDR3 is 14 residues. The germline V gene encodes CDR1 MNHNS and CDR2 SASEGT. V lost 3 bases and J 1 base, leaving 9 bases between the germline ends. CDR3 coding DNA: TGTGCCAGCAGTGAGGACAGCTTCCAAGAGACCCAGTACTTC. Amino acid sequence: CASSEDSFQETQYF.

The CDR3 DNA reads as TGTGCCAGCAGTTTATGGAAGCAGGGGGACTATGGCTACACCTTC. It is translated as CASSLWKQGDYGYTF. This chain links TRBV28 with TRBJ1-2; TRBD1 matches 7 bases. V lost 0 bases and J lost 3; bases outside the gene matches: 4. CDR3 length equals 15 residues. Germline V gene lookup returns CDR1 MDHEN and CDR2 SYDVKM.

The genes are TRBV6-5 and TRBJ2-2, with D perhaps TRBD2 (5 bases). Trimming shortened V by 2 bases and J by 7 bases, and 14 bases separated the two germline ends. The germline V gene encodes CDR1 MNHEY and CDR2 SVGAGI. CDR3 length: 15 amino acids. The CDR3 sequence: CASSYAGGYGGELFF. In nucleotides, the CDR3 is TGTGCCAGCAGTTACGCGGGCGGGTATGGCGGGGAGCTGTTTTTT.

CDR3 residues: CASSSLGTGTGELFF. The CDR3 DNA reads TGTGCCAGCAGCTCGCTAGGGACAGGGACCGGGGAGCTGTTTTTT. The genes are TRBV11-1 and TRBJ2-2; 9 bases line up with TRBD1. The germline V gene has CDR1 SGHAT and CDR2 FQDESV (reference sequence). CDR3 length: 15 residues. J was trimmed by 5 bases and V by 4 bases; bases with no gene match: 5.

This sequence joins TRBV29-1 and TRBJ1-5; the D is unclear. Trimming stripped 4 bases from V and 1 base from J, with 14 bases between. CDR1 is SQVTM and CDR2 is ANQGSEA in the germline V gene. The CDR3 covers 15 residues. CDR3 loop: CSVVLGGISNQPQHF. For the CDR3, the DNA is TGCAGCGTTGTTCTAGGAGGCATAAGCAATCAGCCCCAGCATTTT.

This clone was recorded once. The CDR3 reads CASRRGGNTIYF. The CDR3 nucleotides are TGTGCCAGCAGGAGGGGGGGAAACACCATATATTTT. The genes are TRBV28 and TRBJ1-3; possible D gene TRBD1, 6 bases. The CDR3 extends over 12 amino acids. Germline-derived CDR1 and CDR2 are MDHEN and SYDVKM. Trimming left V 6 bases short and J 4 bases short, with 7 bases between.

CDR3 nucleotides: TGTGCCAGCAGCTCCGGGACAGGGAACTACGAGCAGTACTTC. This sequence encodes CASSSGTGNYEQYF. The chain recombines TRBV7-9 with TRBJ2-7; 9 nucleotides agree with TRBD1. With 4 bases clipped from V and 3 bases from J, the junction kept 4 bases outside the gene matches. The CDR3 spans 14 residues. The germline gives CDR1 SEHNR, CDR2 FQNEAQ (reference sequence).

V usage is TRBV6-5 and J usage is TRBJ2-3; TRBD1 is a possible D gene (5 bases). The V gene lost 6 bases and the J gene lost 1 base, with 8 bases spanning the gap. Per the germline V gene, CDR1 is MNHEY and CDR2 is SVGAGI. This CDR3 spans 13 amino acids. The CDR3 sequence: CASRSRGTDTQYF. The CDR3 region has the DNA TGTGCCAGCAGGAGCAGGGGCACAGATACGCAGTATTTT.

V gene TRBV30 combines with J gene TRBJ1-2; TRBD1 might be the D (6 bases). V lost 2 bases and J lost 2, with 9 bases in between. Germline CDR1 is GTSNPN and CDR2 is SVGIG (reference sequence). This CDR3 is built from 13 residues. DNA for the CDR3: TGTGCCTGGAGTCCCGACAGGAACTATGGCTACACCTTC. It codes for CAWSPDRNYGYTF.

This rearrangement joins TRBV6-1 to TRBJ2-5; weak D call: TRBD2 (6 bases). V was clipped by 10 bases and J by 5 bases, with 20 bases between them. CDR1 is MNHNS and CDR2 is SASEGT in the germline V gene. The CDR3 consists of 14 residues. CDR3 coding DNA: TGTGCCATCGTGGAGGGACCCTCTGGGGAGACCCAGTACTTC. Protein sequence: CAIVEGPSGETQYF.

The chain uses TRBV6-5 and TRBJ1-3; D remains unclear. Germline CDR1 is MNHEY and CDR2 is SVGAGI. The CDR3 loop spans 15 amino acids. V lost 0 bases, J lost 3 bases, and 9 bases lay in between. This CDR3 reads CASSYSRGGGNTIYF. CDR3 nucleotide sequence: TGTGCCAGCAGTTACTCCCGTGGAGGTGGAAACACCATATATTTT.

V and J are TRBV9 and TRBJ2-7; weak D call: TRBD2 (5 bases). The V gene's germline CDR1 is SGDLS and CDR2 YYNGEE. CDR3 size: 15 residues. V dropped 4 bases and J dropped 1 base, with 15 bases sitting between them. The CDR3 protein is CASSPRTGISYEQYF. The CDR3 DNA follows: TGTGCCAGCAGCCCCCGAACCGGGATTTCCTACGAGCAGTACTTC.

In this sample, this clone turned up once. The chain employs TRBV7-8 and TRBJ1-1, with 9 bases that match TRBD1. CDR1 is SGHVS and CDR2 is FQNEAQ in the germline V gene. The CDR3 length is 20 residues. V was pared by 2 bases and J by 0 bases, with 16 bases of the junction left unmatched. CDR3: CASSLRQGGTGRFMNTEAFF. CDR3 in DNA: TGTGCCAGCAGCTTAAGGCAAGGGGGGACAGGGCGGTTCATGAACACTGAAGCTTTCTTT. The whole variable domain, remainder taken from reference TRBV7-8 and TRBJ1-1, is GAGVSQSPRYKVAKRGQDVALRCDPISGHVSLFWYQQALGQGPEFLTYFQNEAQLDKSGLPSDRFFAERPEGSVSTLKIQRTQQEDSAVYLCASSLRQGGTGRFMNTEAFFGQGTRLTVV.

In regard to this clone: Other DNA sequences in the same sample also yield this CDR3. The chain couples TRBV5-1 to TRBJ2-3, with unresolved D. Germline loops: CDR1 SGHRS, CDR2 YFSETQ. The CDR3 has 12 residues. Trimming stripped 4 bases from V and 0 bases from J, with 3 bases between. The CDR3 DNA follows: TGCGCCAGCAGCCTTAGCACAGATACGCAGTATTTT. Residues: CASSLSTDTQYF.

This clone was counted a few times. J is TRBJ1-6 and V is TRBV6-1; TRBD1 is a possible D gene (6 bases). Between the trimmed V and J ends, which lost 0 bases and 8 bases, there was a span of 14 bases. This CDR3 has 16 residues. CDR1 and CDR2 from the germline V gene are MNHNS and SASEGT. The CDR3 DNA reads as TGTGCCAGCAGTGAAGCGTGGGGGGGGGCTTATTCACCCCTCCACTTT. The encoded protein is CASSEAWGGAYSPLHF.